Presented here are 18 T cell receptor beta chains from one specimen sequenced in a study of cytomegalovirus exposure and HLA in healthy donors. TCRdb's copy holds only in-frame clones and misses some; the assay was immunoSEQ multiplex PCR. The data hold around 150,000 clones, with roughly 91% observed a single time. Specimen: PBMCs. The receptors were sampled from a man between 18 and 29 years old in good health and CMV-seronegative.

The CDR3 loop is CASSSERLAGGPWDTQYF. CDR3 nucleotide sequence: TGTGCCAGCAGTTCAGAGCGTCTAGCGGGGGGCCCGTGGGATACGCAGTATTTT. The V call is TRBV27, the J call TRBJ2-3; TRBD2 matches at 11 bases. The V and J ends lost 4 bases and 6 bases, in that order; junction bases with no gene match: 15. Germline CDR1 is MNHEY and CDR2 is SMNVEV (reference sequence). The CDR3 loop spans 18 amino acids.

The CDR3 bases are TGTGCCAGCAGTGAGATGGACAGTTGGTCCTACAATGAGCAGTTCTTC. Translating it yields CASSEMDSWSYNEQFF. This chain connects TRBV6-1 to TRBJ2-1; D is possibly TRBD1 (6 bases). Germline V CDR1 and CDR2: MNHNS, SASEGT. V was shortened by 3 bases and J by 1 base, with 13 bases between the two germline ends. CDR3 size: 16 residues.

The rearrangement joins TRBV5-1 to TRBJ2-3, with 8 positions matching TRBD1. Germline V gene data show CDR1 as SGHRS and CDR2 as YFSETQ. The CDR3 covers 16 residues. J gave up 0 bases and V 4 bases, and 7 bases lay outside the gene matches. The CDR3 sequence is CASSPGTGPSTDTQYF. The CDR3 nucleotides read TGCGCCAGCAGCCCCGGGACAGGTCCAAGCACAGATACGCAGTATTTT.

Turning to this clone: Germline is not matched at one junction end, which may reflect a read error. This sequence joins TRBV7-7 and TRBJ2-5; D is perhaps TRBD2 (6 bases). The V gene's germline CDR1 is SSHAT and CDR2 FNYEAQ (reference sequence). The CDR3 is 14 amino acids. The CDR3 loop is CASSLGGFQETQYF. CDR3 sequence (DNA): TGTGCTAGCAGCTTAGGAGGGTTCCAAGAGACCCAGTACTTC.

The V gene is TRBV5-8, the J gene TRBJ2-7, with 10 bases aligning to TRBD2. Germline V gene data show CDR1 as SGHTS and CDR2 as YDEGEE. The CDR3 extends over 15 amino acids. J was trimmed by 0 bases and V by 4 bases; bases with no gene match: 4. The CDR3 here is CASSPGLAASYEQYF. The CDR3 coding sequence is TGTGCCAGCAGCCCCGGACTAGCGGCCTCCTACGAGCAGTACTTC.

This sequence joins TRBV19 and TRBJ1-5; D perhaps matches TRBD1 (5 bases). The germline V gene encodes CDR1 LNHDA and CDR2 SQIVND (reference sequence). This CDR3 has 14 amino acids. Trimming took 5 bases from V and 3 from J, leaving 11 bases between them. This chain's CDR3 is CASSHDSFNQPQHF. In nucleotides, the CDR3 is TGTGCCAGTAGTCATGACAGCTTCAATCAGCCCCAGCATTTT.

The chain couples TRBV6-1 to TRBJ2-5; D not certain. The V end was cut by 1 base, the J end by 5 bases, with 8 bases between. The CDR3 is 13 amino acids. The V gene's germline CDR1 is MNHNS and CDR2 SASEGT. The CDR3 loop is CASSEVQRETQYF. The CDR3 DNA is TGTGCCAGCAGTGAAGTGCAGAGGGAGACCCAGTACTTC.

The chain is built from TRBV7-9 and TRBJ2-7, with no clear D. Between the trimmed V and J ends, which lost 6 bases and 5 bases, there was a span of 11 bases. The CDR3 consists of 12 residues. Germline assignment: CDR1 SEHNR and CDR2 FQNEAQ (reference sequence). The CDR3 is CASRMERNEQYF. The CDR3, as DNA: TGTGCCAGCAGAATGGAGAGGAACGAGCAGTACTTC.

V gene TRBV28 combines with J gene TRBJ1-4, with TRBD1 as a possible D gene (5 bases). V was cut by 8 bases and J by 0 bases, with 22 bases left in between. CDR3 length: 18 amino acids. Germline CDR1 reads MDHEN; CDR2 reads SYDVKM. CDR3 DNA sequence: TGTGCCAGCCACCCAGAGGCAGGGCGGGGGGCAACTAATGAAAAACTGTTTTTT. Translation: CASHPEAGRGATNEKLFF. The variable domain in full, completed from reference TRBV28 and TRBJ1-4, reads DVKVTQSSRYLVKRTGEKVFLECVQDMDHENMFWYRQDPGLGLRLIYFSYDVKMKEKGDIPEGYSVSREKKERFSLILESASTNQTSMYLCASHPEAGRGATNEKLFFGSGTQLSVL.

V and J are TRBV7-6 and TRBJ1-1; 7 bases match TRBD1. Germline V gene sequence: CDR1 SGHVS, CDR2 FNYEAQ. CDR3 length: 14 amino acids. The ends lost 6 bases at V and 0 bases at J; junction bases unmatched: 4. CDR3 loop: CASSMGQMNTEAFF. The CDR3 DNA reads TGTGCCAGCAGTATGGGACAGATGAACACTGAAGCTTTCTTT.

The V call is TRBV5-4, the J call TRBJ1-1; D not certain. The germline CDR1 and CDR2 sequences are SGHNT and YYREEE (reference sequence). V was trimmed by 6 bases and J by 6 bases, leaving 12 bases between them. The CDR3 is 12 residues long. The CDR3 region is CASMGNPPEAFF. CDR3 sequence (DNA): TGTGCCAGCATGGGCAACCCCCCTGAAGCTTTCTTT.

This rearrangement joins TRBV28 to TRBJ2-5; no clear D. Germline assignment: CDR1 MDHEN and CDR2 SYDVKM. The CDR3 is 13 amino acids. V gave up 8 bases and J gave up 0 bases, with 10 bases separating them. The CDR3 DNA is TGTGCCAGCGCTCCAGGATACCAAGAGACCCAGTACTTC. Translated: CASAPGYQETQYF.

In regard to this clone: Other DNA sequences in this sample translate to the same CDR3. The V gene is TRBV7-9, the J gene TRBJ2-7, with D possibly being TRBD1 (6 bases). This CDR3 spans 13 amino acids. Trimming took 5 bases from V and 3 from J, leaving 11 bases between them. Germline CDR1 SEHNR, CDR2 FQNEAQ (reference sequence). The CDR3 here is CASSPGQSYEQYF. The CDR3 DNA sequence: TGTGCCAGCAGCCCCGGACAGAGCTACGAGCAGTACTTC.

The chain employs TRBV14 and TRBJ2-1, with 8 bases lining up with TRBD2. The CDR3 has 14 amino acids. The J segment lost 6 bases and the V segment lost 4 bases, leaving 5 bases of the junction unmatched. Germline values: CDR1 SGHDN, CDR2 FVKESK. This CDR3 reads CASSLPGLGNEQFF. Written as DNA, the CDR3 is TGTGCCAGCAGCCTGCCGGGACTAGGCAATGAGCAGTTCTTC. Combining the CDR3 with reference TRBV14 and TRBJ2-1 gives the whole variable domain EAGVTQFPSHSVIEKGQTVTLRCDPISGHDNLYWYRRVMGKEIKFLLHFVKESKQDESGMPNNRFLAERTGGTYSTLKVQPAELEDSGVYFCASSLPGLGNEQFFGPGTRLTVL.

V and J are TRBV7-8 and TRBJ2-1; 10 bases align to TRBD2. The CDR3 length is 17 residues. J gave up 2 bases and V 6 bases, and 10 bases lay outside the gene matches. Germline V CDR1 and CDR2: SGHVS, FQNEAQ. The CDR3 is CASRRSGAGGAYNEQFF. The CDR3 coding sequence is TGTGCCAGCAGACGTTCCGGAGCGGGAGGGGCCTACAATGAGCAGTTCTTC.

This clone was seen once. The gene calls are TRBV27 and TRBJ1-2, with D possibly matching TRBD1 (5 bases). Per germline, CDR1 MNHEY and CDR2 SMNVEV (reference sequence). Trimming removed 5 bases from V and 4 bases from J, with 8 bases in between. The CDR3 is made up of 12 amino acids. In DNA form, the CDR3 reads TGTGCCAGCAGTCCAGACAGCTATGGCTACACCTTC. The encoded protein is CASSPDSYGYTF.

The rearrangement uses TRBV11-2 and TRBJ2-5; D is possibly TRBD2 (5 bases). This CDR3 is 11 amino acids long. Per germline, CDR1 SGHAT and CDR2 FQNNGV. The V and J ends lost 7 bases and 5 bases respectively, with 8 bases between them. CDR3 DNA: TGTGCCAGCACCCCGGGGGAGACCCAGTACTTC. It codes for CASTPGETQYF.

This chain connects TRBV6-5 to TRBJ2-3; possibly TRBD2 for D (5 bases). CDR1 is MNHEY, CDR2 SVGAGI, per germline. The CDR3 consists of 15 residues. V was clipped by 0 bases and J by 3 bases, with 10 bases between them. The CDR3 bases are TGTGCCAGCAGTTACTCGATCGGGATTACAGATACGCAGTATTTT. It yields the protein CASSYSIGITDTQYF.